The 27 T cell receptor beta chains below were found in one sample sequenced in a study of blood T cell repertoires in COVID-19 (TCRdb year 2020). The library relied on the immunoSEQ multiplex PCR assay. The source is immuneACCESS, and TCRdb retained only in-frame sequences with V and J called. Part of the clones is not carried over; for the studies checked, unresolved V genes explain less than half of this, and the remainder is unexplained. The sample has about 70,000 clones on record, 80% to 90% of them singletons. The ten largest clonotypes hold approximately 1.4% of the sample. Sequencing was done on a sample of peripheral blood. The receptors were sampled from a woman aged 55-70 years with acute or convalescent COVID-19.

This sequence joins TRBV6-6 and TRBJ1-1; a weak D match, TRBD1 (6 bases). CDR1 and CDR2 (germline): MNHNY, SVGAGI (reference sequence). Trimming took 8 bases from V and 2 from J, leaving 12 bases between them. CDR3 size: 13 residues. CDR3 in DNA: TGTGCCAGCGTGGACAGCGGCAACACTGAAGCTTTCTTT. Translating gives CASVDSGNTEAFF.

The chain has TRBV6-5 and TRBJ1-1; 8 nucleotides align to TRBD1. This CDR3 contains 15 residues. The J segment lost 2 bases and the V segment lost 11 bases, leaving 13 bases of the junction unmatched. Germline CDR1 MNHEY, CDR2 SVGAGI. The CDR3 coding sequence is TGTGCCTGCCGGACCCGGACAGGGCGAAACACTGAAGCTTTCTTT. Encoded protein: CACRTRTGRNTEAFF.

V gene TRBV12-5 combines with J gene TRBJ2-4; possible D gene TRBD1, 6 bases. Germline V lookup: CDR1 LGHNT, CDR2 FRNRAP. The length of the CDR3 is 17 residues. Trimming took 5 bases from V and 3 from J, leaving 20 bases between them. The CDR3 sequence: CASGNRDISTLKNIQYF. The CDR3 DNA reads as TGTGCTAGTGGTAACCGGGACATCTCGACCCTCAAAAACATTCAGTACTTC.

The chain uses TRBV7-9 and TRBJ2-7, with 10 bases fitting TRBD2. This CDR3 has 13 amino acids. The germline CDR1 and CDR2 sequences are SEHNR and FQNEAQ (reference sequence). With V trimmed by 8 bases and J by 2 bases, 3 bases remained unmatched. The CDR3 DNA follows: TGTGCCAGCCGTACTAGCGGGACCTACGAGCAGTACTTC. This sequence encodes CASRTSGTYEQYF.

The rearrangement joins TRBV10-3 to TRBJ2-7, with 7 bases lining up with TRBD1. Trimming removed 3 bases from V and 7 bases from J; junction bases left unmatched: 9. The CDR3 runs 14 residues. Germline CDR1 reads ENHRY; CDR2 reads SYGVKD. The CDR3, as DNA: TGTGCCATCAGTGAACAGGGGCAGGGTGGGGAGCAGTACTTC. This translates into CAISEQGQGGEQYF.

Only one count was recorded for this clone. V usage is TRBV5-1 and J usage is TRBJ1-1; 8 nucleotides agree with TRBD1. The junction had 7 bases not matched to a gene; V was cut back by 4 bases and J by 5 bases. CDR3 length: 14 residues. Germline lookup yields CDR1 SGHRS and CDR2 YFSETQ. The CDR3 loop reads CASSPGQAGTEAFF. The CDR3 nucleotides are TGCGCCAGCAGCCCGGGACAGGCGGGGACTGAAGCTTTCTTT.

A few counts support this clone. V and J are TRBV14 and TRBJ2-7; 11 bases are a match to TRBD2. The V gene's germline CDR1 is SGHDN and CDR2 FVKESK. The CDR3 runs 14 residues. Trimming removed 5 bases from V and 7 bases from J; junction bases left unmatched: 7. The CDR3 DNA reads as TGTGCCAGCAGCAGACTAGCGGGATCACGAGAGCAGTACTTC. Translated: CASSRLAGSREQYF.

The V call is TRBV28, the J call TRBJ1-1; 8 nucleotides match TRBD1. V gave up 7 bases and J gave up 1 base; unmatched junction bases: 11. The CDR3 length is 16 residues. CDR1 and CDR2 from the germline V gene are MDHEN and SYDVKM. The chain's CDR3 is CASKEGRTGRNTEAFF. CDR3 sequence (DNA): TGTGCCAGCAAAGAGGGTCGGACAGGGAGGAACACTGAAGCTTTCTTT.

The chain is built from TRBV28 and TRBJ1-5; TRBD1 aligns across 7 bases. The CDR3 loop spans 16 amino acids. Trimming removed 7 bases from V and 6 bases from J; junction bases left unmatched: 15. Per the germline V gene, CDR1 is MDHEN and CDR2 is SYDVKM. CDR3 in DNA: TGTGCCAGCACCGAATCTAGAGGGGGCGCATCTCAGCCCCAGCATTTT. Its translation is CASTESRGGASQPQHF.

This rearrangement joins TRBV5-5 to TRBJ2-5; 14 bases line up with TRBD2. CDR3 size: 15 residues. The junction had 4 bases not matched to a gene; V was cut back by 4 bases and J by 5 bases. Germline V gives CDR1 SGHKS, CDR2 YYEKEE (reference sequence). The CDR3 coding sequence is TGTGCCAGCAGCGTCGGGACTAGCGGGGGCGAGACCCAGTACTTC. Its protein product is CASSVGTSGGETQYF.

This chain joins TRBV9 and TRBJ2-1, with 8 positions matching TRBD1. Germline-derived CDR1 and CDR2 are SGDLS and YYNGEE. The CDR3 contains 12 residues. Trimming removed 4 bases from V and 9 bases from J; junction bases left unmatched: 3. The CDR3 loop reads CASSPDRGEQFF. The CDR3 nucleotides are TGTGCCAGCAGCCCAGACAGGGGTGAGCAGTTCTTC.

This clone was seen once. The chain is built from TRBV4-2 and TRBJ1-5, with D possibly matching TRBD1 (5 bases). V lost 4 bases, J lost 6 bases, and 22 bases lay in between. Germline-derived CDR1 and CDR2 are LGHNA and YNFKEQ. This CDR3 comprises 17 residues. CDR3 region: CASSPAIREGSIQPQHF. The CDR3 nucleotides read TGTGCCAGCAGCCCGGCAATAAGGGAGGGGTCGATTCAGCCCCAGCATTTT.

The V and J genes are TRBV28 and TRBJ1-4; D might be TRBD1 (5 bases). V shed 3 bases and J shed 2 bases, with 7 bases lying between them. The CDR3 has 14 amino acids. Germline CDR1 MDHEN, CDR2 SYDVKM. The CDR3 loop is CASSLAGTNEKLFF. The CDR3 bases are TGTGCCAGCAGTTTGGCAGGGACTAATGAAAAACTGTTTTTT. The variable domain in full, with the rest retrieved from reference TRBV28 and TRBJ1-4, is DVKVTQSSRYLVKRTGEKVFLECVQDMDHENMFWYRQDPGLGLRLIYFSYDVKMKEKGDIPEGYSVSREKKERFSLILESASTNQTSMYLCASSLAGTNEKLFFGSGTQLSVL.

The V and J genes are TRBV7-9 and TRBJ1-6; 8 bases are a match to TRBD1. Per the germline V gene, CDR1 is SEHNR and CDR2 is FQNEAQ (reference sequence). The CDR3 is 15 residues long. Losses at the gene ends were 1 base for V and 9 bases for J; bases not matched to a gene: 5. The CDR3 DNA sequence: TGTGCCAGCAGCTTAGTTGGGACAGGCATTTCACCCCTCCACTTT. Translation: CASSLVGTGISPLHF.

The chain couples TRBV9 to TRBJ2-3, with D maybe TRBD2 (5 bases). CDR3 size: 16 residues. Germline CDR1 SGDLS, CDR2 YYNGEE. Trimming took 4 bases from V and 0 from J, leaving 15 bases between them. The CDR3: CASSPHQRSSTDTQYF. The CDR3 nucleotides are TGTGCCAGCAGCCCCCATCAGCGGAGTAGCACAGATACGCAGTATTTT.

V gene TRBV5-5 combines with J gene TRBJ2-2, with D perhaps TRBD2 (5 bases). Trimming took 2 bases from V and 0 from J, leaving 17 bases between them. Germline CDR1 is SGHKS and CDR2 is YYEKEE (reference sequence). The CDR3 runs to 18 residues. CDR3: CASSLISSGFANTGELFF. CDR3 in DNA: TGTGCCAGCAGCTTAATTAGTTCGGGATTCGCGAACACCGGGGAGCTGTTTTTT.

The chain has TRBV7-8 and TRBJ1-3; 8 positions agree with TRBD1. Germline V gives CDR1 SGHVS, CDR2 FQNEAQ. V gave up 4 bases and J gave up 2 bases; unmatched junction bases: 7. This CDR3 has 16 residues. The CDR3 DNA follows: TGTGCCAGCAGCTCCCGCCGGGACAGGCCTGGAAACACCATATATTTT. Translating it yields CASSSRRDRPGNTIYF.

The chain carries TRBV6-5 and TRBJ2-7, with TRBD1 matching 9 bases. Trimming at V came to 7 bases and at J to 12 bases, leaving 19 bases not matched to a gene. The CDR3 runs 15 residues. The germline V gene has CDR1 MNHEY and CDR2 SVGAGI. The CDR3 DNA reads as TGTGCCAGCATGCTTACACCGGGACAGGGAGGATATCGGTACTTC. It specifies CASMLTPGQGGYRYF.

There are a few counts of this clone. V usage is TRBV25-1 and J usage is TRBJ1-4, with 10 bases matching TRBD1. The CDR3 contains 16 residues. After removal of 7 bases from V and 7 bases from J, the junction contained 12 bases not matched to a gene. Germline assignment: CDR1 MGHDK and CDR2 SYGVNS. The DNA of the CDR3 is TGTGCCAGCAAAGGGACAGGGGCGGCCTTTGGTGAAAAACTGTTTTTT. Its protein is CASKGTGAAFGEKLFF.

V and J are TRBV11-1 and TRBJ2-3; 7 nucleotides agree with TRBD1. V was pared by 3 bases and J by 2 bases, with 2 bases of the junction left unmatched. Per germline, CDR1 SGHAT and CDR2 FQDESV (reference sequence). This CDR3 is built from 14 residues. The CDR3 sequence is CASSLGQFTDTQYF. CDR3 sequence (DNA): TGTGCCAGCAGCTTGGGACAGTTCACAGATACGCAGTATTTT.

The chain links TRBV27 to TRBJ2-3, with TRBD2 matching 11 bases. This CDR3 region has 17 residues. Trimming removed 0 bases from V and 6 bases from J; junction bases left unmatched: 8. The germline V gene has CDR1 MNHEY and CDR2 SMNVEV (reference sequence). DNA for the CDR3: TGTGCCAGCAGTTTATCTAGCGGGGGGGTAGTTTCGGATACGCAGTATTTT. Translation: CASSLSSGGVVSDTQYF.

CDR3 nucleotide sequence: TGTGCCAGCAGCTTAAATGAGGCTCACGAAAAAGGCTACACCTTC. The encoded protein is CASSLNEAHEKGYTF. The chain has TRBV13 and TRBJ1-2; no definite D call. The V end was cut by 2 bases, the J end by 8 bases, with 18 bases between. Per the germline V gene, CDR1 is PRHDT and CDR2 is FYEKMQ (reference sequence). There are 15 residues in the CDR3.

The chain combines TRBV21-1 with TRBJ2-7; the table's D call of TRBD1 was not tested on the DNA. TRBV21-1 is deemed a pseudogene. CDR3 length: 10 residues. The CDR3 bases are TGTGCCAGCAGTCGGGACAGGCAGTACTTC. It is translated as CASSRDRQYF.

CDR3 loop: CASSTSGVDYGYTF. The CDR3 DNA reads TGCGCCAGCAGTACATCAGGGGTTGACTATGGCTACACCTTC. This chain joins TRBV5-1 and TRBJ1-2; D may be TRBD1 (6 bases). Germline-derived CDR1 and CDR2 are SGHRS and YFSETQ. Trimming cost V 5 bases and J 3 bases, with 14 bases left between them. CDR3 length: 14 amino acids.

CDR3 sequence: CASSLSVPGAVSNQPQHF. As DNA, the CDR3 is TGTGCCAGCAGTTTATCGGTTCCTGGGGCGGTGAGCAATCAGCCCCAGCATTTT. The chain uses TRBV27 and TRBJ1-5, with a possible D match to TRBD1 (5 bases). The CDR3 is made up of 18 amino acids. Germline-derived CDR1 and CDR2 are MNHEY and SMNVEV (reference sequence). With 0 bases removed from V and 1 base from J, the gap between germline ends came to 16 bases.

This clone came up once. The V call is TRBV6-5, the J call TRBJ1-5; D is undetermined. The CDR3 covers 13 residues. Germline assignment: CDR1 MNHEY and CDR2 SVGAGI. V was clipped by 8 bases and J by 9 bases, with 17 bases between them. The CDR3 loop reads CASGSFLAAPQHF. The CDR3 DNA reads as TGTGCCAGCGGATCCTTTCTTGCGGCGCCCCAGCATTTT.

The V gene is TRBV4-1, the J gene TRBJ2-3, with D perhaps TRBD1 (7 bases). This CDR3 is 15 amino acids long. CDR1 is MGHRA, CDR2 YSYEKL, per germline. The V end lost 4 bases, the J end lost 3 bases, and 14 bases lay between the germline ends. The CDR3 nucleotides are TGCGCCAGCAGCCTACAGACAGGGAGGACAGATACGCAGTATTTT. Protein sequence: CASSLQTGRTDTQYF.